Below are 7 T cell receptor beta chains sequenced from a single sample in a study of blood T cell repertoires in COVID-19. Using immunoSEQ multiplex PCR, the repertoire was profiled, and TCRdb retains in-frame clones only, with some absent. Of about 42,000 clones in the sample, roughly 76% were seen once. The sample was peripheral blood. These receptors all stem from a woman between 65 and 79 years old with acute or convalescent COVID-19.

The V call is TRBV4-2, the J call TRBJ1-1; tentative D call: TRBD1 (5 bases). With 0 bases removed from V and 1 base from J, the gap between germline ends came to 9 bases. Germline lookup yields CDR1 LGHNA and CDR2 YNFKEQ. The CDR3 consists of 15 residues. CDR3 DNA sequence: TGTGCCAGCAGCCAAGAGAATACAGGGAACACTGAAGCTTTCTTT. Its translation: CASSQENTGNTEAFF.

In DNA form, the CDR3 reads TGCAGCATCACCACAGCGAACACTGAAGCTTTCTTT. It is translated as CSITTANTEAFF. The chain uses TRBV29-1 and TRBJ1-1; D ambiguous. This CDR3 spans 12 amino acids. V lost 8 bases, J lost 1 base, and 11 bases lay in between. CDR1 and CDR2 from the germline V gene are SQVTM and ANQGSEA. Full variable domain (outside the CDR3, taken from reference TRBV29-1 and TRBJ1-1): SAVISQKPSRDICQRGTSLTIQCQVDSQVTMMFWYRQQPGQSLTLIATANQGSEATYESGFVIDKFPISRPNLTFSTLTVSNMSPEDSSIYLCSITTANTEAFFGQGTRLTVV.

The chain recombines TRBV19 with TRBJ1-1; possible D gene TRBD1, 5 bases. The CDR3 has 16 residues. Between the trimmed V and J ends, which lost 5 bases and 4 bases, there was a span of 20 bases. Germline V gives CDR1 LNHDA, CDR2 SQIVND (reference sequence). CDR3 sequence reads: CASSPLDVGRGTEAFF. As DNA, the CDR3 is TGTGCCAGTAGTCCCCTAGACGTAGGGAGGGGCACTGAAGCTTTCTTT.

This chain joins TRBV7-9 and TRBJ1-2, with 7 bases that match TRBD1. There are 14 residues in the CDR3. CDR1 is SEHNR and CDR2 is FQNEAQ in the germline V gene (reference sequence). The J segment lost 8 bases and the V segment lost 1 base, leaving 7 bases of the junction unmatched. CDR3: CASSLEGGSFGYTF. As DNA, the CDR3 is TGTGCCAGCAGCTTAGAAGGGGGCTCTTTCGGCTACACCTTC.

V is TRBV2 and J is TRBJ1-5; TRBD1 matches 8 bases. The CDR3 extends over 13 amino acids. V lost 4 bases, J lost 7 bases, and 3 bases stayed unmatched. CDR1 and CDR2 from the germline V gene are SNHLY and FYNNEI. In nucleotides, the CDR3 is TGTGCCAGCAGTGGACAGGGGAGCCAGCCCCAGCATTTT. Residues: CASSGQGSQPQHF.

V and J are TRBV7-9 and TRBJ2-2; TRBD1 matches 9 bases. Germline lookup yields CDR1 SEHNR and CDR2 FQNEAQ (reference sequence). V shed 5 bases, J shed 6 bases, and the junction held 7 bases outside the gene matches. This CDR3 is built from 15 residues. The CDR3 here is CASSHGQGRAGELFF. The CDR3, as DNA: TGTGCCAGCAGCCACGGACAGGGGAGGGCCGGGGAGCTGTTTTTT.

In DNA, the CDR3 is TGCGCCAGCAGCCACCCGGACAGGGGGCAAAAACTGTTTTTT. Translation: CASSHPDRGQKLFF. The rearrangement joins TRBV4-1 to TRBJ1-4, with TRBD1 identical over 11 bases. The CDR3 sequence is 14 residues long. Germline CDR1 reads MGHRA; CDR2 reads YSYEKL. After removal of 3 bases from V and 9 bases from J, the junction contained 3 bases not matched to a gene.